The entry that follows covers one T cell receptor (beta chain) sequence. The antigen is not known. Then a second PCR, running about 6 to 11 cycles, was carried out with a sample-barcoded 5' primer and a J-beta primer mix. The authors tagged each cDNA molecule using a template-switch adaptor with 12 random nucleotides. TCRdb re-called the 5' RACE reads through MiXCR, storing one row per CDR3 protein. The sample consists of 1.5 million to 2 million distinct CDR3 sequences, approximately 30% of them appearing once. From germline, CDR1 is LGHNA and CDR2 YSLEER. V lost 1 base and J lost 8, with 17 bases in between. CDR3 size: 15 residues. The sample comes from a study of blood T cells in healthy people across ages. Study results and caveats: Significant beta diversity loss was already apparent by age approximately 37, declining roughly linearly.

The rearrangement uses TRBV4-3 and TRBJ1-2; D gene ambiguous. Sequencing was carried out using blood. This sequence was found in a woman in her 30s in good health. The CDR3 DNA follows: TGCGCCAGCAGCCAAGCTGGAGATTACCTCGGGGGCTACACCTTC. The encoded protein is CASSQAGDYLGGYTF.